The clone carrying this TCR beta chain has more than one count but fewer than ten. Antigen specificity is unknown. Amplified regions were TCR beta CDR3 sequences from RNA transcripts. The TCR CDR3 first-round RT-PCR relied on the HTBI primer set. Using its own MiXCR run on the multiplex PCR reads, TCRdb lists one record per CDR3 protein. The sample holds 500,000 to 700,000 distinct CDR3 sequences, roughly 17% seen once. The data stem from a study of T cells in Graves' hyperthyroidism and ophthalmopathy. Study-wide results and caveats: Expanded thyroid clonotypes (above 0.001) were mostly also found in blood.

V shed 6 bases and J 4 bases; nucleotides not matched to a gene: 20. CDR3 length: 21 amino acids. Germline V gene data show CDR1 as MDHEN and CDR2 as SYDVKM. Material: blood. The sequence was obtained from a woman younger than 30 with Graves' hyperthyroidism. The chain joins TRBV28 to TRBJ2-3; 15 positions match TRBD2. CDR3 protein: CASRGLWDRGLAGGWADTQYF. CDR3 bases: TGTGCCAGCAGGGGTCTTTGGGACCGGGGACTAGCGGGAGGATGGGCAGATACGCAGTATTTT.